The subject of this entry is one TCR beta chain. Its antigen is as yet unknown. V was clipped by 2 bases and J by 2 bases, with 15 bases between them. This CDR3 spans 16 amino acids. Germline CDR1 reads SGHTA; CDR2 reads FQGNSA. Study findings and constraints: Tumor memory CD4+ T cell TCR gene usage clustered with blood and lymph node memory CD4+ cells and lymph node naive CD4+ cells.

Semi-nested PCR with Nested Universal Primer A followed constant-region reverse priming of full-length variable regions. TCRdb independently ran MiXCR on the 5' RACE reads; one entry per CDR3 protein. The sample carries some 37,000 distinct CDR3 sequences, approximately 17% recorded once. This chain connects TRBV7-2 to TRBJ2-5; D is perhaps TRBD1 or TRBD2 (5 bases each). This receptor was obtained from a female donor with breast cancer. Sequencing input: naive CD4+ T cells sorted from a lymph node. Subset noted: naive CD4+ T cells, CD4+CD45RA+CD25-. CDR3 in amino acids: CASSLFGGVGQETQYF. The DNA for the CDR3 is TGTGCCAGCAGCTTATTTGGGGGAGTGGGGCAAGAGACCCAGTACTTC. The full variable domain, completed using reference TRBV7-2 and TRBJ2-5, is GAGVSQSPSNKVTEKGKDVELRCDPISGHTALYWYRQSLGQGLEFLIYFQGNSAPDKSGLPSDRFSAERTGGSVSTLTIQRTQQEDSAVYLCASSLFGGVGQETQYFGPGTRLLVL.